The 23 T cell receptor beta chains below come from one sample, sequenced in a study of cytomegalovirus exposure and HLA in healthy donors. Sequencing was performed with immunoSEQ multiplex PCR; in TCRdb, only in-frame clones are kept and a portion is missing. This sample yields fewer than 100,000 clones, of which about nine tenths are seen a single time; less than 2.5% belongs to the top ten. The specimen sequenced was PBMCs. These receptors all stem from a man aged 25-45 years in good health and CMV-seronegative.

V and J are TRBV28 and TRBJ1-2, with D unresolved. Trimming left V 5 bases short and J 8 bases short, with 12 bases between. This CDR3 has 12 amino acids. Germline V gene data show CDR1 as MDHEN and CDR2 as SYDVKM. CDR3 sequence (DNA): TGTGCCAGCAGTATCATTAAGGAGGGCTACACCTTC. Protein sequence: CASSIIKEGYTF.

The V and J genes are TRBV21-1 and TRBJ2-7; the D call TRBD2 from the table was never checked on the DNA. TRBV21-1 constitutes a pseudogene. The CDR3 consists of 13 residues. The CDR3 region has the DNA TGTGCCAGCAGCAAGGGAGCAGGATACGAGCAGTACTTC. As protein: CASSKGAGYEQYF.

The table lists this clone with a few counts. The V gene is TRBV19, the J gene TRBJ2-6, with D unclear. V gave up 6 bases and J gave up 2 bases, with 11 bases separating them. The germline CDR1 and CDR2 sequences are LNHDA and SQIVND (reference sequence). The CDR3 consists of 15 residues. Written as DNA, the CDR3 is TGTGCCAGTAGCTCTGACTCGACTGGGGCCAACGTCCTGACTTTC. Translated: CASSSDSTGANVLTF. The variable domain in full, completed from reference TRBV19 and TRBJ2-6, reads DGGITQSPKYLFRKEGQNVTLSCEQNLNHDAMYWYRQDPGQGLRLIYYSQIVNDFQKGDIAEGYSVSREKKESFPLTVTSAQKNPTAFYLCASSSDSTGANVLTFGAGSRLTVL.

The chain links TRBV7-9 to TRBJ2-1; 8 bases fit TRBD2. The CDR3 spans 15 residues. CDR1 is SEHNR, CDR2 FQNEAQ, per germline (reference sequence). J lost 5 bases, V lost 6 bases, and 9 bases had no gene match. CDR3 sequence: CASSPTTSVDNEQFF. The CDR3 DNA is TGTGCCAGCAGTCCAACGACTAGCGTAGACAATGAGCAGTTCTTC.

The rearrangement links TRBV25-1 to TRBJ2-3, with 7 bases lining up with TRBD1. The CDR3 is 14 amino acids. Trimming took 1 base from V and 7 from J; bases not matched to a gene: 5. Germline-derived CDR1 and CDR2 are MGHDK and SYGVNS. The CDR3 nucleotides read TGTGCCAGCAGTGAATTAACAGGGGCAAATACGCAGTATTTT. Translated: CASSELTGANTQYF.

This clone was observed a handful of times. This sequence joins TRBV7-2 and TRBJ2-5; no definite D call. This CDR3 region has 13 residues. Germline assignment: CDR1 SGHTA and CDR2 FQGNSA. The ends were cut back, 4 bases at V and 1 base at J, with 7 bases in the middle. CDR3 in amino acids: CASSWSIQETQYF. CDR3 DNA: TGTGCCAGCAGCTGGTCTATCCAAGAGACCCAGTACTTC.

The V and J genes are TRBV2 and TRBJ1-4; D might be TRBD1 (6 bases). Germline lookup yields CDR1 SNHLY and CDR2 FYNNEI. The CDR3 runs 15 residues. V was clipped by 8 bases and J by 2 bases, with 15 bases between them. The CDR3 sequence: CASYPTGTTNEKLFF. The CDR3 nucleotides read TGTGCCAGCTACCCCACAGGGACCACTAATGAAAAACTGTTTTTT.

This chain connects TRBV27 to TRBJ2-1, with TRBD2 matching 9 bases. Germline loops: CDR1 MNHEY, CDR2 SMNVEV (reference sequence). This CDR3 has 15 amino acids. The V gene end was trimmed by 2 bases and the J gene end by 9 bases; junction bases not matched to a gene: 8. CDR3 loop: CASSLGAGGPGEQFF. In nucleotides, the CDR3 is TGTGCCAGCAGTTTAGGGGCGGGAGGGCCGGGTGAGCAGTTCTTC.

This clone was seen a single time. The J gene is TRBJ1-4, the V gene TRBV9; 7 nucleotides agree with TRBD1. Per the germline V gene, CDR1 is SGDLS and CDR2 is YYNGEE. The J segment lost 7 bases and the V segment lost 0 bases, leaving 15 bases of the junction unmatched. The CDR3 is made up of 18 amino acids. CDR3: CASSVGLGRTGGGEKLFF. CDR3 coding DNA: TGTGCCAGCAGCGTAGGTTTGGGAAGGACAGGCGGAGGTGAAAAACTGTTTTTT. The full variable domain, rest sourced from reference TRBV9 and TRBJ1-4, is DSGVTQTPKHLITATGQRVTLRCSPRSGDLSVYWYQQSLDQGLQFLIQYYNGEERAKGNILERFSAQQFPDLHSELNLSSLELGDSALYFCASSVGLGRTGGGEKLFFGSGTQLSVL.

On this clone: One end of the junction varies from germline; a read error may be responsible. Other DNA variants within this sample encode the same CDR3. The chain couples TRBV4-1 to TRBJ2-1; the D gene is possibly TRBD2 (5 bases). Germline V gene data show CDR1 as MGHRA and CDR2 as YSYEKL. CDR3 size: 15 residues. CDR3 loop: CASSQSSLAGNEQFF. CDR3 nucleotides: TGCGCCAGCAGCCAAAGTTCCCTAGCAGGTAATGAGCAATTCTTC.

The chain recombines TRBV19 with TRBJ1-2, with D perhaps TRBD1 (6 bases). The V end lost 7 bases, the J end lost 4 bases, and 16 bases lay between the germline ends. CDR3 length: 14 amino acids. CDR1 is LNHDA, CDR2 SQIVND, per germline (reference sequence). This chain's CDR3 is CASNPAGEPYGYTF. Here the CDR3 DNA reads TGTGCCAGTAACCCGGCAGGGGAACCCTATGGCTACACCTTC.

V and J are TRBV19 and TRBJ1-6, with D unresolved. The V end lost 5 bases, the J end lost 9 bases, and 20 bases lay between the germline ends. CDR1 is LNHDA, CDR2 SQIVND, per germline (reference sequence). The CDR3 is 16 residues long. CDR3 residues: CASSLGRTTRGSPLHF. CDR3 DNA sequence: TGTGCCAGTAGTCTCGGGCGGACTACACGAGGTTCACCCCTCCACTTT.

The CDR3 spells CASSLPAGVEQFF. CDR3 in DNA: TGTGCCAGCAGTCTGCCAGCGGGGGTTGAGCAGTTCTTC. The rearrangement joins TRBV6-5 to TRBJ2-1; 8 nucleotides agree with TRBD2. The length of the CDR3 is 13 residues. Germline assignment: CDR1 MNHEY and CDR2 SVGAGI. The J segment lost 9 bases and the V segment lost 5 bases, leaving 6 bases of the junction unmatched.

The gene calls are TRBV18 and TRBJ1-4; D is ambiguous. The CDR3 has 13 residues. V dropped 5 bases and J dropped 5 bases, with 9 bases sitting between them. CDR1 is KGHSH, CDR2 LQKENI, per germline. The CDR3 sequence is CASSVRGNEKLFF. CDR3 DNA sequence: TGTGCCAGCTCAGTACGAGGAAATGAAAAACTGTTTTTT.

The genes are TRBV30 and TRBJ2-7; 8 nucleotides line up with TRBD1. The CDR3 sequence is 14 residues long. Germline V CDR1 and CDR2: GTSNPN, SVGIG (reference sequence). Unmatched junction bases numbered 7, after V lost 2 bases and J lost 4 bases. The CDR3 DNA reads as TGTGCCTGGAGTCTACTCAGGACAGGGTACGAGCAGTACTTC. Residues: CAWSLLRTGYEQYF.

The chain employs TRBV5-4 and TRBJ2-2; weak D call: TRBD1 (6 bases). With 5 bases removed from V and 2 bases from J, the gap between germline ends came to 16 bases. The CDR3 sequence is 16 residues long. In germline, CDR1 is SGHNT, CDR2 YYREEE (reference sequence). The CDR3 is CASSPTPDRNTGELFF. CDR3 bases: TGTGCCAGCAGTCCGACACCGGACAGAAACACCGGGGAGCTGTTTTTT. Looking up the rest from reference TRBV5-4 and TRBJ2-2 gives the full variable domain: ETGVTQSPTHLIKTRGQQVTLRCSSQSGHNTVSWYQQALGQGPQFIFQYYREEENGRGNFPPRFSGLQFPNYSSELNVNALELDDSALYLCASSPTPDRNTGELFFGEGSRLTVL.

The chain links TRBV6-1 to TRBJ1-5, with 11 bases aligning to TRBD1. The CDR3 has 13 residues. J gave up 7 bases and V 7 bases, and 3 bases lay outside the gene matches. The germline gives CDR1 MNHNS, CDR2 SASEGT. DNA for the CDR3: TGTGCCAGCACGGGGACAGGGGGACAGCCCCAGCATTTT. It encodes CASTGTGGQPQHF.

The rearrangement uses TRBV28 and TRBJ2-1, with 10 bases matching TRBD2. V was clipped by 6 bases and J by 1 base; unmatched bases: 6. CDR3 size: 16 residues. CDR1 is MDHEN, CDR2 SYDVKM, per germline. CDR3 nucleotide sequence: TGTGCCAGCAGAGGGCGACTAGCGGGTTCCTACAATGAGCAGTTCTTC. This encodes CASRGRLAGSYNEQFF.

The gene calls are TRBV2 and TRBJ2-2; TRBD1 matches 8 bases. The germline V gene encodes CDR1 SNHLY and CDR2 FYNNEI. The V gene end was trimmed by 6 bases and the J gene end by 5 bases; junction bases not matched to a gene: 11. The CDR3 has 16 amino acids. CDR3 region: CASRDQTTGETGELFF. The CDR3 coding sequence is TGTGCCAGCAGAGATCAGACGACAGGGGAAACCGGGGAGCTGTTTTTT.

V and J are TRBV10-3 and TRBJ1-5, with a weak D call TRBD1 (5 bases). Germline V gene sequence: CDR1 ENHRY, CDR2 SYGVKD. This CDR3 has 15 residues. V shed 0 bases and J shed 3 bases, with 9 bases lying between them. Here the CDR3 reads CAISESQGVNQPQHF. CDR3 nucleotides: TGTGCCATCAGTGAGTCTCAGGGTGTCAATCAGCCCCAGCATTTT.

The chain combines TRBV4-1 with TRBJ2-2; maybe TRBD1 (6 bases). CDR3 length: 16 amino acids. The germline V and J ends were trimmed by 4 bases and 1 base, with 13 bases remaining between them. Germline V gives CDR1 MGHRA, CDR2 YSYEKL. DNA of the CDR3: TGCGCCAGCAGCCCCCCGGGACATCTGAACACCGGGGAGCTGTTTTTT. This sequence encodes CASSPPGHLNTGELFF.

Comment on this clone: The DNA is left out, because the CDR3 cannot be placed on it with certainty; the CDR3 is given as TCRdb lists it. The J gene is TRBJ2-7, the V gene TRBV29-1; the table assigns TRBD1, which was not confirmed against the DNA. The CDR3 sequence runs 12 residues, both termini included. Germline V gene lookup returns CDR1 SQVTM and CDR2 ANQGSEA. The chain's CDR3 is CSVGTGAPEVNF.

The chain carries TRBV21-1 and TRBJ1-2; the listed D gene, TRBD1, was not tested against the DNA. TRBV21-1 is classified as a pseudogene. This CDR3 spans 16 amino acids. DNA for the CDR3: TGTGCCAGCAGCACTCGGTACAGGGCTCTTAACTATGGCTACACCTTC. Translation gives CASSTRYRALNYGYTF.